These 30 T cell receptor beta chains originate from one sample sequenced in a study of T cells in Graves' hyperthyroidism and ophthalmopathy. From RNA transcripts, TCR beta CDR3 regions were amplified. First-round RT-PCR with HTBI primers amplified the TCR CDR3 region. TCRdb fed the multiplex PCR reads into MiXCR, producing one record per CDR3 protein. Among about 290,000 distinct CDR3 sequences listed, roughly 17% were seen once. Source material: blood. The source is a man younger than 40 with Graves' hyperthyroidism.

This clonotype was seen only a few times. This sequence joins TRBV20-1 and TRBJ1-6, with D tentatively TRBD1 (6 bases). The CDR3 runs 15 residues. V was cut by 1 base and J by 7 bases, with 14 bases left in between. In germline, CDR1 is DFQATT, CDR2 SNEGSKA (reference sequence). Written as DNA, the CDR3 is TGCAGTGCTAGAGGCCCCGGGACACTAAATTCACCCCTCCACTTT. This translates into CSARGPGTLNSPLHF.

This clonotype showed up many times. The CDR3 DNA reads as TGTGCCAGCAGTGAGGGACAGGGGGCGGACACTGAAGCTTTCTTT. It specifies CASSEGQGADTEAFF. J is TRBJ1-1 and V is TRBV6-1; TRBD1 aligns across 12 bases. V was pared by 3 bases and J by 3 bases, with 2 bases of the junction left unmatched. From germline, CDR1 is MNHNS and CDR2 SASEGT. This CDR3 has 15 amino acids.

The chain uses TRBV7-9 and TRBJ2-6; no reliable D call. The CDR3 runs 16 residues. Germline values: CDR1 SEHNR, CDR2 FQNEAQ (reference sequence). V lost 5 bases and J 1 base, leaving 12 bases between the germline ends. CDR3 residues: CASSPRDTSGANVLTF. For the CDR3, the DNA is TGTGCCAGCAGCCCGAGAGATACTTCTGGGGCCAACGTCCTGACTTTC. Full variable domain (missing parts from reference TRBV7-9 and TRBJ2-6): DTGVSQNPRHKITKRGQNVTFRCDPISEHNRLYWYRQTLGQGPEFLTYFQNEAQLEKSRLLSDRFSAERPKGSFSTLEIQRTEQGDSAMYLCASSPRDTSGANVLTFGAGSRLTVL.

The chain combines TRBV27 with TRBJ2-6; D gene unclear. The CDR3 covers 17 residues. V was clipped by 7 bases and J by 0 bases, with 16 bases between them. Germline assignment: CDR1 MNHEY and CDR2 SMNVEV (reference sequence). The CDR3 loop is CASTLRAGRSGANVLTF. The CDR3, as DNA: TGTGCCAGCACCCTAAGGGCAGGACGCTCTGGGGCCAACGTCCTGACTTTC.

The sample holds a few counts of this clonotype. The chain carries TRBV5-1 and TRBJ2-2; the D gene is possibly TRBD1 (6 bases). There are 13 residues in the CDR3. Germline lookup yields CDR1 SGHRS and CDR2 YFSETQ. V gave up 7 bases and J gave up 4 bases, with 11 bases separating them. CDR3 in amino acids: CASGTGSTGELFF. CDR3 coding DNA: TGCGCCAGCGGAACAGGGAGCACCGGGGAGCTGTTTTTT.

This clonotype was seen only a few times. The gene calls are TRBV7-9 and TRBJ2-7; weak D call: TRBD2 (5 bases). Germline CDR1 reads SEHNR; CDR2 reads FQNEAQ (reference sequence). This CDR3 contains 15 residues. V lost 4 bases, J lost 3 bases, and 16 bases lay in between. CDR3 loop: CASSSFPSRGYEQYF. CDR3 nucleotides: TGTGCCAGCAGCTCCTTCCCCTCCCGGGGCTACGAGCAGTACTTC. Full variable domain (rest looked up from reference TRBV7-9 and TRBJ2-7): DTGVSQNPRHKITKRGQNVTFRCDPISEHNRLYWYRQTLGQGPEFLTYFQNEAQLEKSRLLSDRFSAERPKGSFSTLEIQRTEQGDSAMYLCASSSFPSRGYEQYFGPGTRLTVT.

The chain is built from TRBV14 and TRBJ2-3; D might be TRBD2 (6 bases). Between the trimmed V and J ends, which lost 0 bases and 3 bases, there was a span of 10 bases. Germline V gives CDR1 SGHDN, CDR2 FVKESK. This CDR3 is 15 amino acids long. The CDR3 coding sequence is TGTGCCAGCAGCCAAGATTTTCGGGAGACAGATACGCAGTATTTT. Its protein is CASSQDFRETDTQYF.

This clonotype was recorded a few times. This chain joins TRBV9 and TRBJ1-3; no clear D. Trimming removed 2 bases from V and 4 bases from J, with 16 bases in between. Germline V gene data show CDR1 as SGDLS and CDR2 as YYNGEE. The length of the CDR3 is 16 residues. In nucleotides, the CDR3 is TGTGCCAGCAGCGTTAGCCTCACCGGCAGGGGAAACACCATATATTTT. Translating gives CASSVSLTGRGNTIYF. Full variable domain (remainder filled in from reference TRBV9 and TRBJ1-3): DSGVTQTPKHLITATGQRVTLRCSPRSGDLSVYWYQQSLDQGLQFLIQYYNGEERAKGNILERFSAQQFPDLHSELNLSSLELGDSALYFCASSVSLTGRGNTIYFGEGSWLTVV.

Only a few counts were recorded for this clonotype. V usage is TRBV20-1 and J usage is TRBJ2-3; no clear D. This CDR3 is 13 amino acids long. CDR1 is DFQATT and CDR2 is SNEGSKA in the germline V gene (reference sequence). V was cut by 5 bases and J by 4 bases, with 13 bases left in between. The CDR3 here is CSALRTGPDTQYF. DNA for the CDR3: TGCAGTGCTCTTCGGACCGGTCCAGATACGCAGTATTTT.

Ten or more counts support this clonotype. The genes are TRBV7-2 and TRBJ1-3, with D uncertain. Between the trimmed V and J ends, which lost 7 bases and 0 bases, there was a span of 7 bases. The V gene's germline CDR1 is SGHTA and CDR2 FQGNSA. The CDR3 sequence is 13 residues long. The CDR3 DNA reads as TGTGCCAGCAACCCAGCCTCTGGAAACACCATATATTTT. This translates into CASNPASGNTIYF. The whole variable domain, filled in from reference TRBV7-2 and TRBJ1-3, reads GAGVSQSPSNKVTEKGKDVELRCDPISGHTALYWYRQSLGQGLEFLIYFQGNSAPDKSGLPSDRFSAERTGGSVSTLTIQRTQQEDSAVYLCASNPASGNTIYFGEGSWLTVV.

V gene TRBV20-1 combines with J gene TRBJ1-1; no clear D gene. V lost 5 bases to trimming and J lost 1 base, with 14 bases between them. This CDR3 contains 14 residues. Germline CDR1 and CDR2: DFQATT and SNEGSKA (reference sequence). The CDR3 coding sequence is TGCAGTGCTCCCCTTGGGCAGCCGAACACTGAAGCTTTCTTT. As protein: CSAPLGQPNTEAFF.

The CDR3 loop is CASSPGPGRGDEKLFF. The CDR3 nucleotides read TGTGCCAGCAGCCCCGGGCCGGGACGAGGAGATGAAAAACTGTTTTTT. The chain is built from TRBV12-3 or TRBV12-4 and TRBJ1-4, with a weak D call TRBD1 (5 bases). Between the trimmed V and J ends, which lost 6 bases and 6 bases, there was a span of 20 bases. The CDR3 extends over 16 amino acids.

This clonotype was observed at least ten times. J is TRBJ2-7 and V is TRBV12-3 or TRBV12-4; perhaps TRBD1 as D (7 bases). The ends were cut back, 5 bases at V and 2 bases at J, with 13 bases in the middle. The CDR3 spans 14 residues. The CDR3, as DNA: TGTGCCAGCAGTACTCGGGGGACAGCCTACGAGCAGTACTTC. The encoded protein is CASSTRGTAYEQYF.

This clonotype was observed at least ten times. CDR3 region: CSARVDGGAPDTQYF. Here the CDR3 DNA reads TGCAGTGCTAGAGTCGACGGCGGAGCACCAGATACGCAGTATTTT. The chain couples TRBV20-1 to TRBJ2-3; unclear D gene. The V end lost 1 base, the J end lost 4 bases, and 15 bases lay between the germline ends. The CDR3 is made up of 15 amino acids. Germline V gives CDR1 DFQATT, CDR2 SNEGSKA (reference sequence).

The V and J genes are TRBV5-1 and TRBJ2-3, with D hard to call. The ends were cut back, 5 bases at V and 3 bases at J, with 22 bases in the middle. Germline assignment: CDR1 SGHRS and CDR2 YFSETQ. This CDR3 contains 17 residues. This CDR3 reads CASSRAVLDMGTDTQYF. The CDR3 coding sequence is TGCGCCAGCAGTAGGGCCGTCTTGGATATGGGGACAGATACGCAGTATTTT. Complete variable domain (other parts from reference TRBV5-1 and TRBJ2-3): KAGVTQTPRYLIKTRGQQVTLSCSPISGHRSVSWYQQTPGQGLQFLFEYFSETQRNKGNFPGRFSGRQFSNSRSEMNVSTLELGDSALYLCASSRAVLDMGTDTQYFGPGTRLTVL.

The sample holds a few counts of this clonotype. The rearrangement links TRBV25-1 to TRBJ2-1; 8 bases are a match to TRBD1. From germline, CDR1 is MGHDK and CDR2 SYGVNS. The V gene end was trimmed by 1 base and the J gene end by 4 bases; junction bases not matched to a gene: 15. The CDR3 has 19 residues. CDR3 bases: TGTGCCAGCAGTGAATTTAGGACAGGGTACGACAGACCGTACAATGAGCAGTTCTTC. It specifies CASSEFRTGYDRPYNEQFF.

This clonotype was picked up many times. This chain uses TRBV20-1 with TRBJ1-4; D is uncertain. This CDR3 comprises 13 residues. Germline V CDR1 and CDR2: DFQATT, SNEGSKA (reference sequence). Trimming took off 4 bases at V and 8 bases at J, with 14 bases between the two ends. CDR3 residues: CSATRPEAEKLFF. The CDR3 DNA sequence: TGCAGTGCTACTCGACCCGAGGCCGAAAAACTGTTTTTT.

The V gene is TRBV29-1, the J gene TRBJ1-2; 8 positions match TRBD1. The CDR3 consists of 13 residues. Trimming at V came to 7 bases and at J to 6 bases, leaving 10 bases not matched to a gene. Germline CDR1 SQVTM, CDR2 ANQGSEA. CDR3 nucleotide sequence: TGCAGCGCAGGACAGGGTATACAAAATGGCTACACCTTC. Translating gives CSAGQGIQNGYTF.

V is TRBV30 and J is TRBJ1-6; D not resolved. Trimming shortened V by 2 bases and J by 6 bases, and 2 bases separated the two germline ends. The CDR3 consists of 11 residues. Germline V gives CDR1 GTSNPN, CDR2 SVGIG (reference sequence). CDR3 coding DNA: TGTGCCTGGAGTACTAATTCACCCCTCCACTTT. This sequence encodes CAWSTNSPLHF.

This chain links TRBV24-1 with TRBJ1-1; no definite D call. Trimming shortened V by 1 base and J by 1 base, and 9 bases separated the two germline ends. The CDR3 is 15 amino acids. Germline values: CDR1 KGHDR, CDR2 SFDVKD. This CDR3 reads CATSDLSFANTEAFF. CDR3 bases: TGTGCCACCAGTGATTTAAGTTTCGCGAACACTGAAGCTTTCTTT.

J is TRBJ1-1 and V is TRBV6-2 or TRBV6-3, with D unresolved. The V and J ends lost 11 bases and 3 bases respectively, with 19 bases between them. Per the germline V gene, CDR1 is MNHEY and CDR2 is SVGEGT. This CDR3 is 14 amino acids long. CDR3 nucleotide sequence: TGTGCCCTGAGGACCGCCACCACCGACACTGAAGCTTTCTTT. Protein sequence: CALRTATTDTEAFF.

The CDR3 protein is CASSLTGAGYTF. CDR3 DNA sequence: TGTGCCAGCAGTTTAACGGGCGCGGGCTACACCTTC. The chain recombines TRBV12-3 or TRBV12-4 with TRBJ1-2; D gene ambiguous. CDR3 length equals 12 residues. V lost 2 bases to trimming and J lost 8 bases, with 9 bases between them.

A remark on this clonotype: One base away lies a much larger clone, so this may be a sequencing read error. The V call is TRBV6-2 or TRBV6-3, the J call TRBJ2-7, with D unclear. The CDR3 sequence is 15 residues long. Germline V CDR1 and CDR2: MNHEY, SVGEGT. The CDR3 sequence: CASRTGHGNSYEQHF. In DNA, the CDR3 is TGTGCCAGCAGGACGGGCCACGGAAACTCCTACGAGCAGCACTTC.

This clonotype was seen many times. V is TRBV19 and J is TRBJ1-1; no clear D. Trimming took off 0 bases at V and 4 bases at J, with 6 bases between the two ends. The germline V gene encodes CDR1 LNHDA and CDR2 SQIVND (reference sequence). CDR3 length: 13 residues. The CDR3 DNA sequence: TGTGCCAGTAGTATAGACCGGGCCACTGAAGCTTTCTTT. Protein product: CASSIDRATEAFF. Combining the CDR3 with reference TRBV19 and TRBJ1-1 gives the whole variable domain DGGITQSPKYLFRKEGQNVTLSCEQNLNHDAMYWYRQDPGQGLRLIYYSQIVNDFQKGDIAEGYSVSREKKESFPLTVTSAQKNPTAFYLCASSIDRATEAFFGQGTRLTVV.

In this sample, this clonotype turned up many times. The chain employs TRBV10-2 and TRBJ2-3; D not certain. CDR3 length: 12 residues. Deletions cut 0 bases from V and 4 bases from J, with 2 bases between. Germline loops: CDR1 WSHSY, CDR2 SAAADI. The CDR3 region has the DNA TGCGCCAGCAGTGAGTCGTCAGATACGCAGTATTTT. Protein: CASSESSDTQYF.

This clonotype was observed many times. The chain uses TRBV18 and TRBJ2-6; D ambiguous. The CDR3 is made up of 14 amino acids. Trimming stripped 3 bases from V and 1 base from J, with 4 bases between. The germline CDR1 and CDR2 sequences are KGHSH and LQKENI. The CDR3 DNA is TGTGCCAGCTCACCTACTTCTGGGGCCAACGTCCTGACTTTC. Translating gives CASSPTSGANVLTF.

This clonotype was counted only a few times. V and J are TRBV12-3 or TRBV12-4 and TRBJ2-4; no clear D. Deletions cut 3 bases from V and 0 bases from J, with 12 bases between. CDR3 length: 16 amino acids. The CDR3 sequence: CASSFRPALAKNIQYF. As DNA, the CDR3 is TGTGCCAGCAGTTTTAGACCTGCTCTAGCCAAAAACATTCAGTACTTC.

This clonotype was counted ten times or more. This CDR3 is CASSFPYYEQYF. The CDR3 DNA reads as TGTGCCAGCAGCTTCCCATACTACGAGCAGTACTTC. This rearrangement joins TRBV7-8 to TRBJ2-7; unclear D gene. Trimming cost V 3 bases and J 3 bases, with 6 bases left between them. Germline V gene data show CDR1 as SGHVS and CDR2 as FQNEAQ. The CDR3 extends over 12 amino acids.

This clonotype came up many times. This sequence joins TRBV5-1 and TRBJ1-1; 11 positions agree with TRBD1. CDR3 length: 15 residues. Germline trimming cut 4 bases from V and 2 bases from J; bases unmatched to any gene: 4. Per the germline V gene, CDR1 is SGHRS and CDR2 is YFSETQ. CDR3: CASSGGTGGNTEAFF. The CDR3 DNA is TGCGCCAGCAGCGGGGGGACAGGGGGTAACACTGAAGCTTTCTTT.

This clonotype was detected ten times or more. The rearrangement links TRBV7-6 to TRBJ2-1; 11 positions agree with TRBD2. The CDR3 totals 17 residues. The junction had 5 bases not matched to a gene; V was cut back by 0 bases and J by 4 bases. In germline, CDR1 is SGHVS, CDR2 FNYEAQ. The CDR3 sequence is CASSLAPLAGEYNEQFF. CDR3 coding DNA: TGTGCCAGCAGCTTAGCCCCACTAGCGGGAGAGTACAATGAGCAGTTCTTC.